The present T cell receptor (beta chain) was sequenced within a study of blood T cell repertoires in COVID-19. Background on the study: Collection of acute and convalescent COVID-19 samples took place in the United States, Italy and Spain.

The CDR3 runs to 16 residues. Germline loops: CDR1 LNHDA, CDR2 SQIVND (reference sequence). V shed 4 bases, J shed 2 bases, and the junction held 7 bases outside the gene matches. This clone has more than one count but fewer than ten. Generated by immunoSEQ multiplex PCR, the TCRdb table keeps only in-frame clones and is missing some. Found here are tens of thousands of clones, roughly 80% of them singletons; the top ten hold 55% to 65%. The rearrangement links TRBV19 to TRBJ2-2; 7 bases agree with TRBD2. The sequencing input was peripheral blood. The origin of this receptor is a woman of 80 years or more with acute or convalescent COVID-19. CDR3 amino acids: CASSTGLDLNTGELFF. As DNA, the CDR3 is TGTGCCAGTAGTACAGGACTAGATCTAAACACCGGGGAGCTGTTTTTT. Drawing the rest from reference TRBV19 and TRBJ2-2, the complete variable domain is DGGITQSPKYLFRKEGQNVTLSCEQNLNHDAMYWYRQDPGQGLRLIYYSQIVNDFQKGDIAEGYSVSREKKESFPLTVTSAQKNPTAFYLCASSTGLDLNTGELFFGEGSRLTVL.